The 18 T cell receptor beta chains below come from one sample, sequenced in a study of identical twins. TCRdb itself ran the 5' RACE reads through MiXCR, one entry per CDR3 protein. Among around 680,000 distinct CDR3 sequences listed, 8.6% were seen once. The sample was also reused in another study, on yellow fever vaccine responses in identical twins.

Material for sequencing was PBMCs. These receptors all come from a woman between 18 and 29 years old in good health.

This clonotype was observed a handful of times. This chain links TRBV11-3 with TRBJ2-7, with D perhaps matching TRBD2 (6 bases). Looked up from germline, CDR1 is SGHNT and CDR2 is YENEEA. The CDR3 is 12 residues long. V was trimmed by 5 bases and J by 13 bases, leaving 18 bases between them. CDR3 amino acids: CASSLNGGLRYF. The CDR3 DNA is TGTGCCAGCAGCCTAAACGGAGGGCTGCGCTACTTC. The variable domain in full, completed from reference TRBV11-3 and TRBJ2-7, reads EAGVVQSPRYKIIEKKQPVAFWCNPISGHNTLYWYLQNLGQGPELLIRYENEEAVDDSQLPKDRFSAERLKGVDSTLKIQPAELGDSAVYLCASSLNGGLRYFGPGTRLTVT.

The genes are TRBV7-2 and TRBJ2-7; D perhaps matches TRBD2 (6 bases). This CDR3 has 16 residues. Germline V gene sequence: CDR1 SGHTA, CDR2 FQGNSA. Trimming removed 5 bases at V and 3 bases at J, with 20 bases between. The CDR3 sequence is CASSPRGAEGNYEQYF. The CDR3 coding sequence is TGTGCCAGCAGCCCCCGCGGGGCAGAAGGGAACTACGAGCAGTACTTC.

This clonotype was counted many times. The CDR3 nucleotides read TGCGCCAGCAGCCAAGATCTGAACAGGGGGTGGACCTACGAGCAGTACTTC. Its translation: CASSQDLNRGWTYEQYF. This sequence joins TRBV4-3 and TRBJ2-7; TRBD1 agrees at 8 bases. V was pared by 0 bases and J by 2 bases, with 9 bases of the junction left unmatched. This CDR3 contains 17 residues. Germline CDR1 LGHNA, CDR2 YSLEER.

The V gene is TRBV11-1, the J gene TRBJ2-3; TRBD2 matches at 10 bases. The CDR3 spans 18 residues. Trimming removed 5 bases from V and 2 bases from J; junction bases left unmatched: 13. Germline CDR1 reads SGHAT; CDR2 reads FQDESV (reference sequence). The CDR3 nucleotides are TGTGCCAGCAGCCCCCGAACGATCAGCGGGAGGGACACAGATACGCAGTATTTT. Its protein is CASSPRTISGRDTDTQYF. The whole variable domain, filled in from reference TRBV11-1 and TRBJ2-3, reads EAEVAQSPRYKITEKSQAVAFWCDPISGHATLYWYRQILGQGPELLVQFQDESVVDDSQLPKDRFSAERLKGVDSTLKIQPAELGDSAMYLCASSPRTISGRDTDTQYFGPGTRLTVL.

The chain is built from TRBV3-1 and TRBJ2-7; D gene unclear. The CDR3 totals 12 residues. Germline V lookup: CDR1 LGHDT, CDR2 YNNKEL (reference sequence). V gave up 0 bases and J gave up 6 bases, with 6 bases separating them. This CDR3 is CASSQDNREQYF. The CDR3 bases are TGTGCCAGCAGCCAAGACAACCGCGAGCAGTACTTC.

This clonotype has a handful of counts. The chain recombines TRBV12-3 or TRBV12-4 with TRBJ2-4; D perhaps matches TRBD2 (5 bases). Between the trimmed V and J ends, which lost 3 bases and 8 bases, there was a span of 8 bases. This CDR3 spans 12 amino acids. The CDR3 nucleotides read TGTGCCAGCAGTTTGAGGGTAGACATTCAGTACTTC. Protein sequence: CASSLRVDIQYF.

This clonotype was picked up many times. This sequence joins TRBV11-2 and TRBJ2-1; 8 bases map to TRBD2. The CDR3 covers 16 residues. The germline V gene encodes CDR1 SGHAT and CDR2 FQNNGV. V trimming: 3 bases; J trimming: 0 bases; junction bases outside the gene matches: 4. CDR3 region: CASSFRGTSSYNEQFF. CDR3 sequence (DNA): TGTGCCAGCAGCTTTAGGGGGACTAGCTCCTACAATGAGCAGTTCTTC.

This clonotype has a count of ten or more. V and J are TRBV12-3 or TRBV12-4 and TRBJ1-1; 7 bases agree with TRBD1. The V gene end was trimmed by 6 bases and the J gene end by 11 bases; junction bases not matched to a gene: 6. The CDR3 covers 11 residues. The chain's CDR3 is CASSQGGRAFF. The CDR3 DNA sequence: TGTGCCAGCAGCCAGGGGGGTAGGGCTTTCTTT.

This clonotype was seen only a few times. The chain couples TRBV6-2 or TRBV6-3 to TRBJ1-5; D unclear. CDR1 and CDR2 (germline): MNHEY, SVGEGT. Trimming removed 6 bases at V and 6 bases at J, with 15 bases between. The CDR3 is 14 residues long. The CDR3 bases are TGTGCCAGCAGGCCTCCGGGATTGGGTCAGCCCCAGCATTTT. This codes for CASRPPGLGQPQHF.

Turning to this clonotype: One end of the junction varies from germline; a read error may be responsible. V is TRBV27 and J is TRBJ2-1, with D uncertain. This CDR3 region has 13 residues. Germline V gene sequence: CDR1 MNHEY, CDR2 SMNVEV (reference sequence). CDR3 DNA sequence: TGTGCCAGCAGTCGTACTTGCTACGATGAGCAGTTCTTC. This codes for CASSRTCYDEQFF.

This clonotype occurred many times. The chain has TRBV29-1 and TRBJ2-1; a possible D gene is TRBD1 (5 bases). The CDR3 spans 12 residues. Trimming removed 0 bases from V and 6 bases from J, with 6 bases in between. Germline CDR1 SQVTM, CDR2 ANQGSEA. This chain's CDR3 is CSVEDDSNEQFF. In nucleotides, the CDR3 is TGCAGCGTTGAAGATGACAGCAATGAGCAGTTCTTC.

V is TRBV7-6 and J is TRBJ1-1; 8 bases align to TRBD1. V lost 4 bases and J lost 1; bases outside the gene matches: 5. From germline, CDR1 is SGHVS and CDR2 FNYEAQ. CDR3 length equals 15 residues. The CDR3 nucleotides read TGTGCCAGCAGCTCAGGACAGGGCCAGAACACTGAAGCTTTCTTT. Translation gives CASSSGQGQNTEAFF.

This clonotype has ten or more counts. The V gene is TRBV12-3 or TRBV12-4, the J gene TRBJ2-7, with D perhaps TRBD1 (6 bases). V lost 2 bases and J 6 bases, leaving 11 bases between the germline ends. CDR3 length: 13 amino acids. CDR3 sequence (DNA): TGTGCCAGCAGTTTAAGCAGGGGCGCCGAGCAGTACTTC. Encoded protein: CASSLSRGAEQYF.

This clonotype was seen repeatedly, ten times or more. The V and J genes are TRBV9 and TRBJ2-7; 10 nucleotides align to TRBD1. CDR1 and CDR2 (germline): SGDLS, YYNGEE. V lost 4 bases and J lost 4; bases outside the gene matches: 5. The CDR3 has 14 residues. The chain's CDR3 is CASSPWTGGYEQYF. The CDR3 DNA reads TGTGCCAGCAGCCCCTGGACAGGGGGGTACGAGCAGTACTTC.

This clonotype was found a few times. The chain recombines TRBV27 with TRBJ2-3; possibly TRBD2 for D (5 bases). Germline V gene data show CDR1 as MNHEY and CDR2 as SMNVEV (reference sequence). The length of the CDR3 is 16 residues. Trimming took 6 bases from V and 1 from J, leaving 17 bases between them. The CDR3 coding sequence is TGTGCCAGCAGACGACCCGGTAATAGCGGCACAGATACGCAGTATTTT. This codes for CASRRPGNSGTDTQYF.

The table lists this clonotype with a few counts. The chain links TRBV29-1 to TRBJ2-1; the D is unclear. This CDR3 has 15 residues. Looked up from germline, CDR1 is SQVTM and CDR2 is ANQGSEA. Trimming removed 6 bases from V and 4 bases from J, with 19 bases in between. This chain's CDR3 is CSVDLDANNYNEQFF. The CDR3 DNA is TGCAGCGTAGACCTAGACGCTAATAATTACAATGAGCAGTTCTTC.

The rearrangement uses TRBV19 and TRBJ1-5; D is possibly TRBD1 (6 bases). CDR1 and CDR2 from the germline V gene are LNHDA and SQIVND (reference sequence). The CDR3 runs to 15 residues. Between the trimmed V and J ends, which lost 7 bases and 1 base, there was a span of 14 bases. CDR3 sequence: CASKNRAESNQPQHF. In DNA, the CDR3 is TGTGCCAGTAAGAACAGGGCGGAGAGCAATCAGCCCCAGCATTTT.

The chain combines TRBV12-3 or TRBV12-4 with TRBJ2-1; D is perhaps TRBD2 (6 bases). The CDR3 spans 16 residues. V lost 4 bases and J lost 0, with 13 bases in between. The CDR3 sequence: CASSSLTSSSYNEQFF. The CDR3 bases are TGTGCCAGCAGTTCCCTCACTAGCAGCTCCTACAATGAGCAGTTCTTC.